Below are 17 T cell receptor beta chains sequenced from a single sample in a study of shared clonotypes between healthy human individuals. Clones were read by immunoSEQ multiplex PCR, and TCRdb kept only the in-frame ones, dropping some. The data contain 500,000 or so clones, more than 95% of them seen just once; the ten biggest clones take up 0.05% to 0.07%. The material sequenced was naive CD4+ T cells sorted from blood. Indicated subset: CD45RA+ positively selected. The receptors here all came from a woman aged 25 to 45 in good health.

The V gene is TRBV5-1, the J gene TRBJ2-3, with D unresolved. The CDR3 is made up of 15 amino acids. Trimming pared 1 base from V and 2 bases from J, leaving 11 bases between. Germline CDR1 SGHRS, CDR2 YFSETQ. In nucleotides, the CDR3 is TGCGCCAGCAGCTTGACCGTCCCTTTCACAGATACGCAGTATTTT. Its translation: CASSLTVPFTDTQYF.

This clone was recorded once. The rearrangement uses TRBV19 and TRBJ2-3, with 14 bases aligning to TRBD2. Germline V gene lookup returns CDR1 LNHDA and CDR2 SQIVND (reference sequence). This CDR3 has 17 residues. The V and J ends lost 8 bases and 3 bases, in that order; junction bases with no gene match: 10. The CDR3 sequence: CASGGPGTSGRTDTQYF. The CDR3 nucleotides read TGTGCCAGTGGAGGTCCCGGGACTAGCGGGAGAACAGATACGCAGTATTTT.

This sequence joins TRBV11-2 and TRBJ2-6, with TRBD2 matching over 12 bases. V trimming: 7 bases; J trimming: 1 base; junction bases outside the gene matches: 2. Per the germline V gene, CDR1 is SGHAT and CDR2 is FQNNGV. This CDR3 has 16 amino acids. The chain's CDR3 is CASMGLAGSGANVLTF. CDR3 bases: TGTGCCAGCATGGGACTAGCGGGTTCTGGGGCCAACGTCCTGACTTTC.

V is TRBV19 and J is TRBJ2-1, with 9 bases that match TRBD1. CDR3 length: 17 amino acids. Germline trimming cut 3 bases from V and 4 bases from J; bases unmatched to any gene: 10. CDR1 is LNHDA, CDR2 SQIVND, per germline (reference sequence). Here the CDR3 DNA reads TGTGCCAGTAGTATTTGGTACGGACAGGGGTCTTACAATGAGCAGTTCTTC. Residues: CASSIWYGQGSYNEQFF.

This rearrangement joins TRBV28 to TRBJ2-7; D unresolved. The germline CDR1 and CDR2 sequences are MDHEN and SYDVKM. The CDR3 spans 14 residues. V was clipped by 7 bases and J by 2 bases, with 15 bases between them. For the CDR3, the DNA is TGTGCCAGCACAGTCCCCGGGCCGACCTACGAGCAGTACTTC. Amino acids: CASTVPGPTYEQYF.

Here the CDR3 reads CASSEVRGRNIQYF. The CDR3 nucleotides read TGTGCCAGCAGTGAAGTCAGGGGGCGAAACATTCAGTACTTC. The chain joins TRBV2 to TRBJ2-4; 8 positions match TRBD1. The trim removed 1 base at V and 6 bases at J, leaving 2 bases unmatched. Per the germline V gene, CDR1 is SNHLY and CDR2 is FYNNEI. This CDR3 spans 14 amino acids.

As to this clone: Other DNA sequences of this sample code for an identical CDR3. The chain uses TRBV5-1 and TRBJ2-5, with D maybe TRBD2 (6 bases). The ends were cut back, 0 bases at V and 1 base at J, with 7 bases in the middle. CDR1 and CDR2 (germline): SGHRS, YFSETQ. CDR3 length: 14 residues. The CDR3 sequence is CASSLGGVQETQYF. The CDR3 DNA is TGCGCCAGCAGCTTGGGGGGGGTCCAAGAGACCCAGTACTTC. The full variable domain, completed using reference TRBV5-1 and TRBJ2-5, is KAGVTQTPRYLIKTRGQQVTLSCSPISGHRSVSWYQQTPGQGLQFLFEYFSETQRNKGNFPGRFSGRQFSNSRSEMNVSTLELGDSALYLCASSLGGVQETQYFGPGTRLLVL.

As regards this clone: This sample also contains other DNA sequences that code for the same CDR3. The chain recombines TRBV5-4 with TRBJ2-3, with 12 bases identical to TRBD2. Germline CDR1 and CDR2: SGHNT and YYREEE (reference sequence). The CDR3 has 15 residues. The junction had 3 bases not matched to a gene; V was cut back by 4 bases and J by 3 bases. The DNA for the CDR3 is TGTGCCAGCAGCCCCGGACTAGCGGGAACAGATACGCAGTATTTT. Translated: CASSPGLAGTDTQYF.

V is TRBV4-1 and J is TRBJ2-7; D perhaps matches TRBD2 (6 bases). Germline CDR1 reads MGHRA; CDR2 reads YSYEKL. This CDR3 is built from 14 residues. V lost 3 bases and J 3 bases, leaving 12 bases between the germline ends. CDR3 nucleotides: TGCGCCAGCAGCCAGGAGGAGGGTCGCTACGAGCAGTACTTC. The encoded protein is CASSQEEGRYEQYF.

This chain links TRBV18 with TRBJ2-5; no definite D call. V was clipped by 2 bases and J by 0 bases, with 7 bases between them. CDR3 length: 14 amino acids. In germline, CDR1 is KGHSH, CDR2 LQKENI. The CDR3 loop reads CASSPGWNQETQYF. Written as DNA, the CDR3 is TGTGCCAGCTCACCAGGCTGGAACCAAGAGACCCAGTACTTC.

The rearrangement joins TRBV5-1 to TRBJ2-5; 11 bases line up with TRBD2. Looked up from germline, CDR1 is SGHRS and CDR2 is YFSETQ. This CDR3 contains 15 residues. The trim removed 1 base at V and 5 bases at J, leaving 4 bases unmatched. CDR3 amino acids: CASSLTSGSGETQYF. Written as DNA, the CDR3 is TGCGCCAGCAGCTTGACTAGCGGGAGCGGGGAGACCCAGTACTTC.

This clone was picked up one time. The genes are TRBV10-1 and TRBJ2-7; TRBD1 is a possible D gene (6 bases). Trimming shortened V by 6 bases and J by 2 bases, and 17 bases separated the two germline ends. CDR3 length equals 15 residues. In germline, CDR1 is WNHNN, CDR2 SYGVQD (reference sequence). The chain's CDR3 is CASSPDRSRAYEQYF. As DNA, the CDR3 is TGCGCCAGCAGCCCCGACAGGTCAAGGGCCTACGAGCAGTACTTC.

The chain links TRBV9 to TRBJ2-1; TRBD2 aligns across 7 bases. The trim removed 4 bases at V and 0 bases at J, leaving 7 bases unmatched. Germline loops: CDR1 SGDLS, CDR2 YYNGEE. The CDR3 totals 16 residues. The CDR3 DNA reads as TGTGCCAGCAGCCCGGGGGGAGGGAACTCCTACAATGAGCAGTTCTTC. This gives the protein CASSPGGGNSYNEQFF.

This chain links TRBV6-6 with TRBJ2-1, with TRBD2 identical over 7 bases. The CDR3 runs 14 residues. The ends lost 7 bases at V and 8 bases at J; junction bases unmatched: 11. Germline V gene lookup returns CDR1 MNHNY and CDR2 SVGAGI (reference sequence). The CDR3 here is CASTLKGGSHEQFF. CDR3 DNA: TGTGCCAGCACCCTCAAGGGAGGGTCCCATGAGCAGTTCTTC.

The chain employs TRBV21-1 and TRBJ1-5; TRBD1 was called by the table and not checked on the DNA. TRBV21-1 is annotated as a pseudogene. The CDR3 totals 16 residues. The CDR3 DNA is TGTGCCAGCAGCAAGGGCGCTACAGGAGCCGATCAGCCCCAGCATTTT. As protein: CASSKGATGADQPQHF.

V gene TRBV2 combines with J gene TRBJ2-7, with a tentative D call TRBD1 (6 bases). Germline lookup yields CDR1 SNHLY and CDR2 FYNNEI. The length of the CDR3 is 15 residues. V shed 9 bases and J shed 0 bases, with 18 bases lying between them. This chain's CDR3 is CASFDRDKSSYEQYF. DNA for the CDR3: TGTGCCAGTTTTGACCGGGACAAAAGCTCCTACGAGCAGTACTTC.

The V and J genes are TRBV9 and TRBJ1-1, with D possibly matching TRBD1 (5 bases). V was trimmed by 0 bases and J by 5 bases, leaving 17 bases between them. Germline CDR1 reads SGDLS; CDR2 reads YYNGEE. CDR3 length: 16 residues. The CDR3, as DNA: TGTGCCAGCAGCGTAGTCAAACCAGGGTGGTTGACTGAAGCTTTCTTT. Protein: CASSVVKPGWLTEAFF.